This TCR beta chain was sequenced during a study of T cells in Graves' hyperthyroidism and ophthalmopathy. Using RNA transcripts as the source, TCR beta CDR3 regions were amplified. An initial round of RT-PCR targeting the TCR CDR3 relied on the HTBI primer set. TCRdb reprocessed the multiplex PCR reads via MiXCR and lists one record per CDR3 protein. Among 490,000 or so distinct CDR3 sequences listed, approximately 23% were seen once. This clonotype was obtained from a woman in her 70s with Graves' ophthalmopathy. The sequenced sample consisted of blood.

In nucleotides, the CDR3 is TGTGCCAGTAGTCGTAATAGACAGAACACCGGGGAGCTGTTTTTT. This translates into CASSRNRQNTGELFF. V is TRBV19 and J is TRBJ2-2, with unresolved D. CDR1 is LNHDA, CDR2 SQIVND, per germline (reference sequence). Trimming left V 5 bases short and J 1 base short, with 11 bases between. The CDR3 contains 15 residues. The whole variable domain, filled in from reference TRBV19 and TRBJ2-2, reads DGGITQSPKYLFRKEGQNVTLSCEQNLNHDAMYWYRQDPGQGLRLIYYSQIVNDFQKGDIAEGYSVSREKKESFPLTVTSAQKNPTAFYLCASSRNRQNTGELFFGEGSRLTVL.